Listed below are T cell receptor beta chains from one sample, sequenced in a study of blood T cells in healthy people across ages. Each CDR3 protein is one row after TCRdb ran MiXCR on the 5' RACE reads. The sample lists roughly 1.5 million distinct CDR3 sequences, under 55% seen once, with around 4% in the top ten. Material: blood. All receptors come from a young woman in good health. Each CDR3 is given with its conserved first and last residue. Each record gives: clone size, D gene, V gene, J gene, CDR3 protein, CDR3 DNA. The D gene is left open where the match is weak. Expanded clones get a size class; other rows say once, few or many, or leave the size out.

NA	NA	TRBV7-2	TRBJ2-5	CASTRELRETQYF	TGTGCCAGCACCAGGGAATTAAGGGAGACCCAGTACTTC
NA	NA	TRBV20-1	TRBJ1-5	CSAQSTGGANQPQHF	TGCAGTGCCCAATCGACGGGGGGCGCAAATCAGCCCCAGCATTTT
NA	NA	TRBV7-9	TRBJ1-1	CASSPLHGANTEAFF	TGTGCCAGCAGCCCACTCCACGGGGCTAACACTGAAGCTTTCTTT
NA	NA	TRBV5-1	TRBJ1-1	CASRLGYLNTEAFF	TGCGCCAGCCGACTGGGGTACTTGAACACTGAAGCTTTCTTT
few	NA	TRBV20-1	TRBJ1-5	CSARDSGFSNQPQHF	TGCAGTGCTAGAGATTCGGGCTTTAGCAATCAGCCCCAGCATTTT
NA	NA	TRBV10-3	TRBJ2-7	CAISDIGRHTSSYEQYF	TGTGCCATCAGTGATATCGGACGGCACACTAGCTCCTACGAGCAGTACTTC
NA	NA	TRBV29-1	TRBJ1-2	CSVEWGGGGYTF	TGCAGCGTTGAATGGGGGGGTGGGGGCTACACCTTC
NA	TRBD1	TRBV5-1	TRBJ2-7	CASSLSRGTGDNEQYF	TGCGCCAGCAGCTTGTCCAGGGGGACAGGGGACAACGAGCAGTACTTC
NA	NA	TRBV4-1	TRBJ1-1	CASSQDDGQNTEAFF	TGCGCCAGCAGCCAAGATGATGGGCAGAACACTGAAGCTTTCTTT
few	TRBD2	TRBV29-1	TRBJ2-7	CSVERGGAYEQYF	TGCAGCGTTGAACGGGGGGGTGCGTACGAGCAGTACTTC
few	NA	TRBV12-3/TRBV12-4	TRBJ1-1	CASSFRGNMNTEAFF	TGTGCCAGCAGTTTTCGAGGAAACATGAACACTGAAGCTTTCTTT
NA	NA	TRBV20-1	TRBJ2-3	CSASPPGDTQYF	TGCAGTGCTAGTCCCCCAGGAGATACGCAGTATTTT
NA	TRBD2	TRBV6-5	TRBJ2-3	CASSYREASTDTQYF	TGTGCCAGCAGTTACCGGGAGGCGAGCACAGATACGCAGTATTTT
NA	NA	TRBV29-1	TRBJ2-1	CSVAMGHNEQFF	TGCAGCGTTGCCATGGGACACAATGAGCAGTTCTTC
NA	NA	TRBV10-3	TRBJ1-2	CAISDIQGRGYGYTF	TGTGCCATCAGTGATATACAGGGAAGAGGGTATGGCTACACCTTC
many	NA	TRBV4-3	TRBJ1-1	CASSQDPPGQLNTEAFF	TGCGCCAGCAGCCAAGATCCCCCCGGGCAGCTTAACACTGAAGCTTTCTTT
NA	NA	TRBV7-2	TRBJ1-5	CACSPASYQPQHF	TGTGCCTGCAGCCCCGCTAGCTATCAGCCCCAGCATTTT
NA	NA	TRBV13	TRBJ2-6	CASSTVDRPVLTF	TGTGCCAGCAGCACAGTGGACAGACCCGTCCTGACTTTC
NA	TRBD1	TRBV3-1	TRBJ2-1	CAGSLRDRHINEQFF	TGTGCCGGCAGCCTCCGGGACAGGCACATCAATGAGCAGTTCTTC
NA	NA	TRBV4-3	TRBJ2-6	CASSQETVGANVLTF	TGCGCCAGCAGCCAAGAAACTGTTGGGGCCAACGTCCTGACTTTC
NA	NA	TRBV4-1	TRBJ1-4	CASSQEYGGIGGEKLFF	TGCGCCAGCAGCCAAGAGTATGGGGGTATTGGCGGTGAAAAACTGTTTTTT
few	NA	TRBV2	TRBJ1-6	CASSAYRSSYNSPLHF	TGTGCCAGCAGTGCCTACAGGAGCTCCTATAATTCACCCCTCCACTTT
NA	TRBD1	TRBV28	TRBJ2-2	CASRGDSDRDTGELFF	TGTGCCAGCAGGGGGGACTCGGACAGGGACACCGGGGAGCTGTTTTTT
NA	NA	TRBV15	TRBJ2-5	CATSRYGETQYF	TGTGCCACCAGCAGATACGGGGAGACCCAGTACTTC
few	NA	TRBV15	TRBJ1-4	CATSPTRTEKLFF	TGTGCCACCAGCCCGACGAGGACTGAAAAACTGTTTTTT
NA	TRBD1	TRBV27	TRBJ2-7	CASSVQGSAGEQYF	TGTGCCAGCAGTGTACAGGGGTCGGCTGGAGAGCAGTACTTC
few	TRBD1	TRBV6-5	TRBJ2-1	CASSSTGTGRNNEQFF	TGTGCCAGCAGTTCAACCGGGACAGGGCGAAACAATGAGCAGTTCTTC
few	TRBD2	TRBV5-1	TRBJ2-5	CASSQRGAEKTQYF	TGCGCCAGCAGCCAGCGGGGGGCAGAAAAGACCCAGTACTTC
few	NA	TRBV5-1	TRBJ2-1	CASSFFSGSYNEQFF	TGCGCCAGCAGCTTTTTCAGCGGCTCCTACAATGAGCAGTTCTTC
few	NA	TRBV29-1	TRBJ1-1	CSVEGRLRLNTEAFF	TGCAGCGTTGAAGGCAGACTAAGGTTGAACACTGAAGCTTTCTTT
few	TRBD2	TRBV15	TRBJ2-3	CATSRVAGGRDTQYF	TGTGCCACCAGCAGAGTAGCGGGAGGGCGCGATACGCAGTATTTT
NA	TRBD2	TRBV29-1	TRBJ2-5	CSVANRLAGGYEQYF	TGCAGCGTTGCCAATCGACTAGCGGGAGGCTATGAGCAGTACTTC
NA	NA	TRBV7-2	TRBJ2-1	CASSTTTYNEQFF	TGTGCCAGCAGCACTACAACGTACAATGAGCAGTTCTTC
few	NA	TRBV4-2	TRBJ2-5	CASSQDIWRETQYF	TGTGCCAGCAGCCAAGATATCTGGCGAGAGACCCAGTACTTC
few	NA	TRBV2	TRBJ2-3	CASSDSPSDTQYF	TGTGCCAGCAGTGACAGTCCCTCAGATACGCAGTATTTT
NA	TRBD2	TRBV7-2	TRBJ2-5	CASSPPTSGFEQYF	TGTGCCAGCAGCCCCCCGACTAGCGGGTTTGAGCAGTACTTC
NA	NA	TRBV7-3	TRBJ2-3	CASSSSGTRSTDTQYF	TGTGCCAGCAGCTCGTCCGGGACAAGGTCGACAGATACGCAGTATTTT
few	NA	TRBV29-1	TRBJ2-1	CSVPLANEQFF	TGCAGCGTTCCCCTAGCGAATGAGCAGTTCTTC
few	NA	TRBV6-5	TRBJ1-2	CASSSDRGIYGVYTF	TGTGCCAGCAGTTCTGATAGGGGAATCTATGGGGTCTACACCTTC
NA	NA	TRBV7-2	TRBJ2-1	CASSFKAGINNEQFF	TGTGCCAGCAGCTTTAAAGCGGGTATCAACAATGAGCAGTTCTTC
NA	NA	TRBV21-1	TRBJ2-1	CASSIRSQGDKNIQFF	TGTGCCAGCAGCATCCGTTCACAGGGGGACAAAAACATTCAGTTCTTC
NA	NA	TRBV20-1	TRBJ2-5	CSALVQVEGETQYF	TGCAGTGCCCTAGTCCAGGTCGAAGGCGAGACCCAGTACTTC
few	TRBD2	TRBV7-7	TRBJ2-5	CASSLGRLAGETQYF	TGTGCTAGCAGCTTAGGACGTCTAGCGGGGGAGACCCAGTACTTC
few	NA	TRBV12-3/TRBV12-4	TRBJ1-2	CASSLARPYGYTF	TGTGCCAGCAGTTTAGCCAGGCCCTATGGCTACACCTTC
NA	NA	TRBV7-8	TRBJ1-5	CASSLRLGGNQPQHF	TGTGCCAGCAGCTTACGGCTTGGCGGCAATCAGCCCCAGCATTTT
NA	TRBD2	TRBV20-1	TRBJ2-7	CSASNKLAGDEQYF	TGCAGTGCCTCAAATAAACTAGCGGGTGACGAGCAGTACTTC
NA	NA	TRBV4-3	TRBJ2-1	CASAPQDSFRANNEQFF	TGCGCCAGCGCGCCACAGGACTCGTTTCGGGCTAACAATGAGCAGTTCTTC
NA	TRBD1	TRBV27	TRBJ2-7	CASSFGTGGQDQYF	TGTGCCAGCAGTTTCGGGACAGGGGGCCAGGACCAGTACTTC
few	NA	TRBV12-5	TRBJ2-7	CASGQISYEQYF	TGTGCTAGTGGCCAGATCTCCTACGAGCAGTACTTC
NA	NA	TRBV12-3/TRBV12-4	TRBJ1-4	CASRYGNQEKLFF	TGTGCCAGCAGGTACGGAAATCAGGAAAAACTGTTTTTT
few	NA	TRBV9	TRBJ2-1	CASSPGVPLTYDNEQFF	TGTGCCAGCAGCCCCGGGGTCCCATTGACCTACGACAATGAGCAGTTCTTC
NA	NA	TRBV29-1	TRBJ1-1	CSVGVGEIPEAFF	TGCAGCGTTGGAGTTGGGGAAATCCCTGAAGCTTTCTTT
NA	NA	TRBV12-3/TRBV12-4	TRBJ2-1	CASSLPAPNEQFF	TGTGCCAGCAGTTTACCAGCCCCCAATGAGCAGTTCTTC
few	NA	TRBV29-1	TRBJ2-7	CSVGSGYEQYF	TGCAGCGTTGGTTCGGGGTACGAGCAGTACTTC
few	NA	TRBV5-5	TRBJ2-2	CASSLDSYTGELFF	TGTGCCAGCAGCTTGGACAGCTACACCGGGGAGCTGTTTTTT
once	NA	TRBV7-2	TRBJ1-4	CASSFDRIDEKLFF	TGTGCCAGCAGCTTTGACAGAATTGATGAAAAACTGTTTTTT
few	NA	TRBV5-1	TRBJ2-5	CASSLAIRPQETQYF	TGCGCCAGCAGCTTGGCCATCAGGCCCCAAGAGACCCAGTACTTC
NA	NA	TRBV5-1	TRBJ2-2	CASSLDTGSTGELFF	TGCGCCAGCAGCTTGGACACAGGGTCCACCGGGGAGCTGTTTTTT